The source of this T cell receptor (beta chain) is a study of blood T cell repertoires in COVID-19. TCRdb's copy holds only in-frame clones and misses some; the assay was immunoSEQ multiplex PCR. Among roughly 700,000 clones listed, over 80% were seen once. With 0 bases removed from V and 4 bases from J, the gap between germline ends came to 10 bases. This CDR3 comprises 14 residues. Germline V gene lookup returns CDR1 LNHNV and CDR2 YYDKDF (reference sequence). The chain couples TRBV15 to TRBJ2-7; D may be TRBD1 (6 bases). Material: peripheral blood. The source is a woman aged 18-29 years with acute or convalescent COVID-19. As DNA, the CDR3 is TGTGCCACCAGCAGAGATCAACAGGGATACGAGCAGTACTTC. Translated: CATSRDQQGYEQYF.